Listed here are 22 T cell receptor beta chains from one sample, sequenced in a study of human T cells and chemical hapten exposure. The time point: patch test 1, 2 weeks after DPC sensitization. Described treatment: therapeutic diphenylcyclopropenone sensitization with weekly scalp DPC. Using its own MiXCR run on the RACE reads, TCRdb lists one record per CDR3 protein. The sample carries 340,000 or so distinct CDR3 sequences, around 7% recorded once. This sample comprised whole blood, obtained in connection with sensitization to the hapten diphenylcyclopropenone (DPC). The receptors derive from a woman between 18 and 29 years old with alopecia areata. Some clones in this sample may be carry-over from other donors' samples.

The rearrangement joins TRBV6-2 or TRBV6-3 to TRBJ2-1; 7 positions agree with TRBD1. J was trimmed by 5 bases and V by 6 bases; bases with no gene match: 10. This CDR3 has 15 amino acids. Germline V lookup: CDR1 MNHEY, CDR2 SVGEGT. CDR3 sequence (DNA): TGTGCCAGCAGCCGACAGGGAGTTTGGGACAATGAGCAGTTCTTC. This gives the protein CASSRQGVWDNEQFF.

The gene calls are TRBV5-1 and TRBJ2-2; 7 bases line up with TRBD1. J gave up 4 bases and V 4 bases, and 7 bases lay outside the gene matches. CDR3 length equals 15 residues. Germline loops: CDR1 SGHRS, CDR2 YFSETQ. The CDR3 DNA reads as TGCGCCAGCAGCACAAGGACAGGTACCACCGGGGAGCTGTTTTTT. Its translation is CASSTRTGTTGELFF.

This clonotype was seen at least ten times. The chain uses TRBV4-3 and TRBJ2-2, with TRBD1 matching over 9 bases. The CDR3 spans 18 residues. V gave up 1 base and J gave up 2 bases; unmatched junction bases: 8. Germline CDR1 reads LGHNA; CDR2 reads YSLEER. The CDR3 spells CASSQAKTGGGNTGELFF. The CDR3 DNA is TGCGCCAGCAGCCAAGCTAAGACAGGGGGAGGAAACACCGGGGAGCTGTTTTTT.

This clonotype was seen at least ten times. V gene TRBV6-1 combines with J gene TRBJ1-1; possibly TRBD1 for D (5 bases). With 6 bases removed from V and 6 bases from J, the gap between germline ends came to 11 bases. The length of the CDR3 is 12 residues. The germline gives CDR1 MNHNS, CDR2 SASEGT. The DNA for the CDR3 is TGTGCCAGCAGCGACGACAGCCCTGAAGCTTTCTTT. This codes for CASSDDSPEAFF.

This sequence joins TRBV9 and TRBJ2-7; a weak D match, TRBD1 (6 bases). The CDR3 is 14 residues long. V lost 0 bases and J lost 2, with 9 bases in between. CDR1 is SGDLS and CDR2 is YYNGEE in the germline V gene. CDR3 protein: CASSVEDSPYEQYF. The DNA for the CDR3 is TGTGCCAGCAGCGTAGAGGACAGTCCCTACGAGCAGTACTTC.

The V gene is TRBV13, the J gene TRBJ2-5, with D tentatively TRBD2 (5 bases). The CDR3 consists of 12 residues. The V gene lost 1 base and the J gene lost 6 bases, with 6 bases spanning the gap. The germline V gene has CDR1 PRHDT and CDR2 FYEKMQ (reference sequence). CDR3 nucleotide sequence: TGTGCCAGCAGCTTAGAGCGGCAGACCCAGTACTTC. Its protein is CASSLERQTQYF.

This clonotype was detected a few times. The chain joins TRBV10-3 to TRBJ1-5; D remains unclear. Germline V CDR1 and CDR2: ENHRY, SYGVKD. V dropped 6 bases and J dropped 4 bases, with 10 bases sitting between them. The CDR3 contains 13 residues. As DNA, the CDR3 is TGTGCCATCAGCAACCGGGAGAATCAGCCCCAGCATTTT. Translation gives CAISNRENQPQHF.

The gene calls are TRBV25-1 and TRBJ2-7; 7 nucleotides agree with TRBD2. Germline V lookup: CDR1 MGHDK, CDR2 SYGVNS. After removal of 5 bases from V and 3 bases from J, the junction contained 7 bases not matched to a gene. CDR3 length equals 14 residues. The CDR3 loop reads CASSPSGSFYEQYF. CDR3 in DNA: TGTGCCAGCAGTCCTAGCGGCTCCTTCTACGAGCAGTACTTC.

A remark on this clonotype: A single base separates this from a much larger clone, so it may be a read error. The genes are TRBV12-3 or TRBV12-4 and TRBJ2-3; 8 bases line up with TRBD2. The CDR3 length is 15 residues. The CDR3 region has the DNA TGTGCCAGTAGACCTGGAGCGGGGGTCACAGATACGCAGTTTTTT. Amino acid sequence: CASRPGAGVTDTQFF.

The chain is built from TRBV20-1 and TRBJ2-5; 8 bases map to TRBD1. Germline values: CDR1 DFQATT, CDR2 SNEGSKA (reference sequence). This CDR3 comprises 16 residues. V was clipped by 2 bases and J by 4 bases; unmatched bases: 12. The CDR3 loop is CSARPASGQGGETQYF. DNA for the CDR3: TGCAGTGCTAGACCTGCCTCTGGACAGGGTGGAGAGACCCAGTACTTC.

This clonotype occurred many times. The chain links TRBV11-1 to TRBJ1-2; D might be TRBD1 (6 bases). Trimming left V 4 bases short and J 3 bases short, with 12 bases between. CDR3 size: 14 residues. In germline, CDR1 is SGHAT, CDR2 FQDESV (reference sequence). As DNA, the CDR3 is TGTGCCAGCAGCTCAACAGGGATTCACTATGGCTACACCTTC. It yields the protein CASSSTGIHYGYTF.

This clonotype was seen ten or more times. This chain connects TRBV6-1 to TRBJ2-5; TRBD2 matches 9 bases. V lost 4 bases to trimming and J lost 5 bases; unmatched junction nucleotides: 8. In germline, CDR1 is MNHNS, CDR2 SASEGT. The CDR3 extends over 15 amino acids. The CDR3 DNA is TGTGCCAGCAGTGCAACCGGGACTAGCATGGAGACCCAGTACTTC. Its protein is CASSATGTSMETQYF.

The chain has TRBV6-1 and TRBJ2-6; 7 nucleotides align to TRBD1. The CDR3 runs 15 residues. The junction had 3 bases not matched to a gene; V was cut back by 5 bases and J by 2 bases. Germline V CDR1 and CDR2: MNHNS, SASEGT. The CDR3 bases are TGTGCCAGCAGTACAGGACAGGCTGGGGCCAACGTCCTGACTTTC. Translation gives CASSTGQAGANVLTF.

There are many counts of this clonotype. CDR3 loop: CASSLTGTSTDTQYF. CDR3 nucleotide sequence: TGTGCCAGCAGCTTAACGGGTACTAGCACAGATACGCAGTATTTT. The rearrangement links TRBV7-2 to TRBJ2-3; D not resolved. In germline, CDR1 is SGHTA, CDR2 FQGNSA. The CDR3 extends over 15 amino acids. The V and J ends lost 2 bases and 0 bases respectively, with 9 bases between them.

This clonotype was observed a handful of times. The CDR3 coding sequence is TGTGCCAGCAGCTCCCCGACAGGGGATAATTCACCCCTCCACTTT. It translates to CASSSPTGDNSPLHF. The J gene is TRBJ1-6, the V gene TRBV28; 8 nucleotides align to TRBD1. The J segment lost 5 bases and the V segment lost 6 bases, leaving 6 bases of the junction unmatched. CDR1 is MDHEN and CDR2 is SYDVKM in the germline V gene. The CDR3 consists of 15 residues.

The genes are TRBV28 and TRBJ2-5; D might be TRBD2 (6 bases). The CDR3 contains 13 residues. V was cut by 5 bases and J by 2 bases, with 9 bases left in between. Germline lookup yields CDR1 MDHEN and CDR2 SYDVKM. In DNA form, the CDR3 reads TGTGCCAGCAGTGGCGGGGATCAAGAGACCCAGTACTTC. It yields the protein CASSGGDQETQYF.

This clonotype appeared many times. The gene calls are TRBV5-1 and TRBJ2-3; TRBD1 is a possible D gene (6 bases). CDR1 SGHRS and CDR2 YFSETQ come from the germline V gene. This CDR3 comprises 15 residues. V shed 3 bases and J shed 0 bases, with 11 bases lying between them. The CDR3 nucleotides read TGCGCCAGCAGCTCAGGGGTTTCTAGCACAGATACGCAGTATTTT. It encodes CASSSGVSSTDTQYF.

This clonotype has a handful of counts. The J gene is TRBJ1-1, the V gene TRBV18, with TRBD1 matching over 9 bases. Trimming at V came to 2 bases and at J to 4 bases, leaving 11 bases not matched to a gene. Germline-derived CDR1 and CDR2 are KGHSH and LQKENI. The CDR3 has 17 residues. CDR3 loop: CASSPFAAGQGGTEAFF. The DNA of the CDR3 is TGTGCCAGCTCACCATTTGCTGCGGGACAGGGAGGCACTGAAGCTTTCTTT.

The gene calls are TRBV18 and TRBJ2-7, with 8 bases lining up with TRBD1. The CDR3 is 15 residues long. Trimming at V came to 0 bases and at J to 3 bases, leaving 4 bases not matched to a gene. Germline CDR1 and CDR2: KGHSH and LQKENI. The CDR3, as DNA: TGTGCCAGCTCACCACCATCCGACAGGGGCTACGAGCAGTACTTC. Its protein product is CASSPPSDRGYEQYF.

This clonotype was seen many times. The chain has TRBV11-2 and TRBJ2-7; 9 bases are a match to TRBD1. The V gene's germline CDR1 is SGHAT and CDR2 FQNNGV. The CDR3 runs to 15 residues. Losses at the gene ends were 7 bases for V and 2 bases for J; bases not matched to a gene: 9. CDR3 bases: TGTGCCAGCACCGGCGGGACAGGGTCTGCCTACGAGCAGTACTTC. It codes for CASTGGTGSAYEQYF.

The CDR3: CASSISDSGGDTQYF. The CDR3 DNA sequence: TGTGCCAGCAGTATAAGTGATTCCGGGGGTGATACGCAGTATTTT. The V and J genes are TRBV7-3 and TRBJ2-3, with D possibly TRBD2 on 6 matching bases. This CDR3 is 15 amino acids long. Germline V gene data show CDR1 as SGHTA and CDR2 as FQGTGA. V was trimmed by 6 bases and J by 6 bases, leaving 19 bases between them.

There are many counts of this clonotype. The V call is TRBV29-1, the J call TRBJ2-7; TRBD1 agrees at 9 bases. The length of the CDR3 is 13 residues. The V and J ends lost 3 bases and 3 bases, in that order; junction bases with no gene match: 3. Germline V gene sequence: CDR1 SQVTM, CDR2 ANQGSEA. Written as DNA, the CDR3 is TGCAGCGTTGAGACAGGGGGTCTCTACGAGCAGTACTTC. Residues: CSVETGGLYEQYF.